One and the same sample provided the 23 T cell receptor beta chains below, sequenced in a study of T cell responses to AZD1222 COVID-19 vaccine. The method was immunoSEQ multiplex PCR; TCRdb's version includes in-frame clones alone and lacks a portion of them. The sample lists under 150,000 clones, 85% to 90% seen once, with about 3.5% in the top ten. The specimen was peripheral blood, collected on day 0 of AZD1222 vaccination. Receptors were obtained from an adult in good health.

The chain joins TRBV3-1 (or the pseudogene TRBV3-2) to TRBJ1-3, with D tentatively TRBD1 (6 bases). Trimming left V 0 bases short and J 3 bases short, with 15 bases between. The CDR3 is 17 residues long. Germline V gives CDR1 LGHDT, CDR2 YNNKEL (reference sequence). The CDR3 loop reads CASSQESDQGYGNTIYF. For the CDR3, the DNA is TGTGCCAGCAGCCAAGAGTCAGACCAGGGGTATGGAAACACCATATATTTT.

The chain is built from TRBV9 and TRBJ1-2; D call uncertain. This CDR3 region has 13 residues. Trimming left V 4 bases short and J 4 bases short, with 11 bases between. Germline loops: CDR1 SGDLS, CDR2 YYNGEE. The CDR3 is CASSPPQGYGYTF. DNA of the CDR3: TGTGCCAGCAGCCCCCCCCAAGGCTATGGCTACACCTTC.

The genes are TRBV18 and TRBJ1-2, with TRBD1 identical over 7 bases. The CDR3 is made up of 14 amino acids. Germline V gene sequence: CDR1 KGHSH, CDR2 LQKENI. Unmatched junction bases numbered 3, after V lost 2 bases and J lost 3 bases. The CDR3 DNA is TGTGCCAGCTCACCAGAGACAGGGTACTATGGCTACACCTTC. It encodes CASSPETGYYGYTF.

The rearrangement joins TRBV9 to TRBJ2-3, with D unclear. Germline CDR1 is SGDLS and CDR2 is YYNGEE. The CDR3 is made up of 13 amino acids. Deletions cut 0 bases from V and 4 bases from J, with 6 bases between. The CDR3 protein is CASSVGSPDTQYF. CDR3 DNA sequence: TGTGCCAGCAGCGTAGGTTCGCCAGATACGCAGTATTTT.

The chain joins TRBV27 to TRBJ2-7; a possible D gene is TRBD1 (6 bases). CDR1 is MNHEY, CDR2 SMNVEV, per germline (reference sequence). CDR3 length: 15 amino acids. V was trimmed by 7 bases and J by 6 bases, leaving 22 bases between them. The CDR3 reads CASIKKGVEMREQYF. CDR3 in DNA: TGTGCCAGCATTAAGAAGGGGGTGGAGATGCGCGAGCAGTACTTC.

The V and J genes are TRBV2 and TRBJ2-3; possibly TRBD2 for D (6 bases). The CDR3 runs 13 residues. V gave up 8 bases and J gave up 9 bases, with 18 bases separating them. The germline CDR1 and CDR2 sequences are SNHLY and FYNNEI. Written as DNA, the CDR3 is TGTGCCAGCCAGGGTACGGGAGTGGGGACGCAGTATTTT. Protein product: CASQGTGVGTQYF.

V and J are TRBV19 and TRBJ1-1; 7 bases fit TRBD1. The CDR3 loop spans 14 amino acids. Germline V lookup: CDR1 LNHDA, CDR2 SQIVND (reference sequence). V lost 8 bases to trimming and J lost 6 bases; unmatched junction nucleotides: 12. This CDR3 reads CASLPDRSTAEAFF. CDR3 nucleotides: TGTGCCAGTCTACCGGACAGGTCCACCGCTGAAGCTTTCTTT.

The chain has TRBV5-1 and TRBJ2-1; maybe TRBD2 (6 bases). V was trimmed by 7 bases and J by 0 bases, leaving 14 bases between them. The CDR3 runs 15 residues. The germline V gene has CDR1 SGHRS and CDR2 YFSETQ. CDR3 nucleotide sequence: TGCGCCAGCTCATCCGGGACTTCCTCCTACAATGAGCAGTTCTTC. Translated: CASSSGTSSYNEQFF.

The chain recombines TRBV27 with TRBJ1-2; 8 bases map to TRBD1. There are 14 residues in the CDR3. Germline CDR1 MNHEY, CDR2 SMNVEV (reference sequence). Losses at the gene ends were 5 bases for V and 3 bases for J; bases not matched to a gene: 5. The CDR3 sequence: CASSITGGDYGYTF. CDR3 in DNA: TGTGCCAGCAGTATTACAGGGGGAGACTATGGCTACACCTTC.

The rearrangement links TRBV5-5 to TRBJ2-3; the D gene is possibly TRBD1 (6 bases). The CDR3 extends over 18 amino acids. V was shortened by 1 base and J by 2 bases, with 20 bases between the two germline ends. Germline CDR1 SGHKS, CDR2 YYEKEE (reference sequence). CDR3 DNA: TGTGCCAGCAGCTTGCATTTGGGACAACCTGATCCCACAGATACGCAGTATTTT. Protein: CASSLHLGQPDPTDTQYF.

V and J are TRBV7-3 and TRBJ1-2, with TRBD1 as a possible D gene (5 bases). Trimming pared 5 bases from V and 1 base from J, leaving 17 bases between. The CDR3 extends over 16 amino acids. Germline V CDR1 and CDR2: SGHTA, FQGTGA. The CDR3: CASSPGAGRRNYGYTF. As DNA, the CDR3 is TGTGCCAGCAGCCCCGGGGCGGGGAGGCGTAACTATGGCTACACCTTC.

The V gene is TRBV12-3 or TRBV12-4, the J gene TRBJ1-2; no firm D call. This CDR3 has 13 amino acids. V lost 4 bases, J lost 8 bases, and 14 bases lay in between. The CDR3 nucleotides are TGTGCCAGCAGTTGGACCGCCCCTATGGGCTACACCTTC. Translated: CASSWTAPMGYTF.

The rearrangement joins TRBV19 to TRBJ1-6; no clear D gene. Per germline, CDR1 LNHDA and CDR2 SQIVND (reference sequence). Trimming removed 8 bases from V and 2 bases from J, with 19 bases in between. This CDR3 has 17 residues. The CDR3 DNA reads TGTGCCAGTGGCCCCGGTTTGGGTGTCCCCTATAATTCACCCCTCCACTTT. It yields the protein CASGPGLGVPYNSPLHF.

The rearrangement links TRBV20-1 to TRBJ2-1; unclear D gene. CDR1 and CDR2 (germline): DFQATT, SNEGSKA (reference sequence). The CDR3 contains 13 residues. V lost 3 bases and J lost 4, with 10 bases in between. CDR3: CSASGQVYNEQFF. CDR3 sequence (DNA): TGCAGTGCTAGTGGGCAGGTTTACAATGAGCAGTTCTTC.

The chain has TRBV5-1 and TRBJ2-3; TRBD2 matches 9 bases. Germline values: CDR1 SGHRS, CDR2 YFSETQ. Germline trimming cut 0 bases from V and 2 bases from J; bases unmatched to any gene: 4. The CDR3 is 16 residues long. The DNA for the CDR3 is TGCGCCAGCAGCTTGGGGCTAGCGGGGTTCACAGATACGCAGTATTTT. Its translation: CASSLGLAGFTDTQYF.

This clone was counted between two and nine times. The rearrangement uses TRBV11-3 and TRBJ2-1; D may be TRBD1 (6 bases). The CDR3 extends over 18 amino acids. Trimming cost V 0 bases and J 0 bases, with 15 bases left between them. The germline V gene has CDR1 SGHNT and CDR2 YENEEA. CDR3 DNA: TGTGCCAGCAGCTTAGATCAGGCTGGGACAAGCTCCTACAATGAGCAGTTCTTC. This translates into CASSLDQAGTSSYNEQFF.

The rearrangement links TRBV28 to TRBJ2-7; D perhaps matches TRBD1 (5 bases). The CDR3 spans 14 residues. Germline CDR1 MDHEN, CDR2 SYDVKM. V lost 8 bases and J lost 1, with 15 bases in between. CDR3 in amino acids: CASGGWQGSYEQYF. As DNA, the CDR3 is TGTGCCAGCGGCGGCTGGCAGGGTTCCTACGAGCAGTACTTC.

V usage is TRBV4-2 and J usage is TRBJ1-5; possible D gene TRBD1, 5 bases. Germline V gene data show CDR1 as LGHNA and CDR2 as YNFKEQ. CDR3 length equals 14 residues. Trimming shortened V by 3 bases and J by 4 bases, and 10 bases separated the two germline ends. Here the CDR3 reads CASSHRDGNQPQHF. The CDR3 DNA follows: TGTGCCAGCAGCCACCGGGACGGTAATCAGCCCCAGCATTTT.

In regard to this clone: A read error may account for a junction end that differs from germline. In DNA form, the CDR3 reads TGTGCCAGCAGTTCCTCTCCCCTGGAACAGGAGGTCTTC. This translates into CASSSSPLEQEVF. The rearrangement uses TRBV7-3 and TRBJ2-1; D is possibly TRBD1 or TRBD2 (5 bases each). The CDR3 spans 13 residues. Germline assignment: CDR1 SGHTA and CDR2 FQGTGA.

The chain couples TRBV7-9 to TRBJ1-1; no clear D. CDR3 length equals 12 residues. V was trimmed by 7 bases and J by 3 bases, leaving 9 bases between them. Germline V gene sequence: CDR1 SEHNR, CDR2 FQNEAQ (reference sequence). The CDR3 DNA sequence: TGTGCCAGCACCTCCCAGTACACTGAAGCTTTCTTT. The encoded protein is CASTSQYTEAFF.

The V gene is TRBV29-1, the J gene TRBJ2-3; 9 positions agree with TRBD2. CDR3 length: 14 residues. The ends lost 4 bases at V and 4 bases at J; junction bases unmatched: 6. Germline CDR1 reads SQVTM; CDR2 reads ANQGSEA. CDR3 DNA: TGCAGCGTTGCTAGCGGGGCGCGGGCAGATACGCAGTATTTT. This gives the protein CSVASGARADTQYF.

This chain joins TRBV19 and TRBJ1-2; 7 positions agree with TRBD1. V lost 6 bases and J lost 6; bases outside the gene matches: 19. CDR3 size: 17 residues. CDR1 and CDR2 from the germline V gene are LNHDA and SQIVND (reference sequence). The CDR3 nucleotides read TGTGCCAGTAGAGACTTCCTTCCGGTGGAGGGGGCTCATGGCTACACCTTC. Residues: CASRDFLPVEGAHGYTF.

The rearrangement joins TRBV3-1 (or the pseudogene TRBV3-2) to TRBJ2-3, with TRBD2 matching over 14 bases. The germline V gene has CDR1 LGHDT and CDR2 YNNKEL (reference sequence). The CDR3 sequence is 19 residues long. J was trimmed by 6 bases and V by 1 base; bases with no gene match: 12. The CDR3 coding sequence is TGTGCCAGCAGCCAAGGTTTCGGACTAGCGGGGGGATCAGGGGATACGCAGTATTTT. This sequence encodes CASSQGFGLAGGSGDTQYF.